This T cell receptor (beta chain) was sequenced in a study of blood T cell repertoires in COVID-19. Looking at the study overall: The cDNA or gDNA used as material had been derived from T cells, B-cell-depleted T cells, or PBMCs.

The V end was cut by 7 bases, the J end by 7 bases, with 14 bases between. Germline lookup yields CDR1 LGHNA and CDR2 YNFKEQ. CDR3 length: 13 amino acids. Sequencing was performed with immunoSEQ multiplex PCR; in TCRdb, only in-frame clones are kept and a portion is missing. The table lists about 190,000 clones, nearly 90% of them singletons. The count of this clone is one. The receptor comes from a man over 45 with acute or convalescent COVID-19. The chain combines TRBV4-2 with TRBJ2-1; TRBD1 is a possible D gene (6 bases). The sample taken for sequencing was peripheral blood. The chain's CDR3 is CASTRPGHNEQFF. CDR3 coding DNA: TGTGCCAGCACGCGGCCGGGACATAATGAGCAGTTCTTC.